Listed below are T cell receptor beta chains from one sample, sequenced in a study of blood T cell repertoires in COVID-19. The repertoire was sequenced with immunoSEQ multiplex PCR; TCRdb's copy has only in-frame clones and lacks some. The table has 45,000 to 55,000 clones, 68% seen once; the top ten hold around 9.4%. Sample: peripheral blood. Receptors originate from a woman aged 65 to 85 with acute or convalescent COVID-19. Both conserved end residues are trimmed from each CDR3. The order of the fields is J gene, D gene, V gene, CDR3 protein. The D gene is left open where the match is weak.

TRBJ1-4,TRBD1,TRBV6-2/TRBV6-3,ASSSTGSDEKLF
TRBJ2-5,.,TRBV12-3/TRBV12-4,ASSFAGGETQY
TRBJ1-2,TRBD1,TRBV5-6,ASSLRGHYGYT
TRBJ2-3,TRBD2,TRBV3-1/TRBV3-2,ASSQDSGATTDTQY
TRBJ2-7,TRBD2,TRBV28,ASSSGFPGLAGTYEQY
TRBJ1-4,.,TRBV12-3/TRBV12-4,ASSPTNEKLF
TRBJ1-2,.,TRBV11-2,ASSLVWAGEDGYT
TRBJ2-5,.,TRBV12-3/TRBV12-4,ASSLGGGETQY
TRBJ2-1,.,TRBV18,ASSQNEQF
TRBJ2-3,TRBD2,TRBV27,ASSSSSSGSTDTQY
TRBJ1-5,.,TRBV6-2/TRBV6-3,ASSYSMSGHNQPQH
TRBJ2-5,.,TRBV5-5,ASSFTTRETQY
TRBJ2-5,.,TRBV7-2,ASSLARGGEETQY
TRBJ1-2,TRBD1,TRBV5-4,ASSLPGPATGGDGYT
TRBJ1-1,.,TRBV19,ASSIGAGTLATEAF
TRBJ2-7,.,TRBV3-1/TRBV3-2,ASSPRGDEQY
TRBJ2-2,.,TRBV18,ASSPVTVGELF